The T cell receptor (beta chain) under discussion was sequenced for a study of blood T cell repertoires in COVID-19. Overall study: Specimens from acute and convalescent COVID-19 originated in the United States, Italy and Spain. Nucleic acid was either cDNA or gDNA, and it came from T cells, B-cell-depleted T cells, or PBMCs.

Here immunoSEQ multiplex PCR was the method, and the copy in TCRdb shows in-frame clones only, minus some. The repertoire consists of some 150,000 clones, with approximately 80% occurring once and the leading ten covering approximately 12%. Trimming pared 0 bases from V and 4 bases from J, leaving 11 bases between. Germline V CDR1 and CDR2: SGHRS, YFSETQ. The length of the CDR3 is 15 residues. The chain combines TRBV5-1 with TRBJ1-5, with D perhaps TRBD1 (6 bases). This TCR derives from a man aged 55-75 years with active or convalescent COVID-19. The sample was peripheral blood. This CDR3 is CASSLAGGQNQPQHF. CDR3 sequence (DNA): TGCGCCAGCAGCTTGGCCGGAGGACAGAATCAGCCCCAGCATTTT.